This T cell receptor (beta chain) was identified in a study of tumor and adjacent non-tumor tissue in lung cancer. The V end was cut by 0 bases, the J end by 3 bases, with 20 bases between. The CDR3 has 18 residues. Looked up from germline, CDR1 is MGHRA and CDR2 is YSYEKL. TCRbeta libraries were built with three rounds of nested PCR, modified from ARM-PCR. TCRdb called the multiplex PCR reads again in MiXCR, with one record for every CDR3 protein. The data hold around 80,000 distinct CDR3 sequences, with 76% observed a single time. Overall study results and limits: Shorter survival was associated with higher TCR diversity in tumors.

Many counts were recorded for this clonotype. Antigen unknown. No cell sorting was done before RNA was extracted from the tissue. This non-tumor lung sample came from over 3 cm beyond the tumor edge. The genes are TRBV4-1 and TRBJ1-2; a weak D match, TRBD1 (5 bases). The sample comprised distant non-tumor lung tissue. This clonotype was obtained from a man aged 65 to 85 with non-small cell lung cancer. As DNA, the CDR3 is TGCGCCAGCAGCCAAGAGGGACGGACGGCCTCGTGGGACTATGGCTACACCTTC. It codes for CASSQEGRTASWDYGYTF.